This is a list of T cell receptor beta chains from one sample in a study of blood T cell repertoires in COVID-19. Using immunoSEQ multiplex PCR, the repertoire was profiled, and TCRdb retains in-frame clones only, with some absent. The profile shows 200,000 to 250,000 clones, around nine tenths of them singletons. The sequencing sample was made of peripheral blood. These receptors were obtained from a man aged 55 to 70 who had recovered from COVID-19. The CDR3 runs from the conserved cysteine through the conserved F or W. A D gene is named only where the DNA matches it firmly. Size tells how often a clone was seen (once, few, many) or the class of an expanded clone, and some rows leave it out.

D gene	V gene	clone size	J gene	CDR3 protein	CDR3 DNA
.	TRBV29-1	.	TRBJ2-7	CSVAINRVGDEQYF	TGCAGCGTTGCTATCAACAGGGTTGGAGACGAGCAGTACTTC
TRBD2	TRBV3-1/TRBV3-2	.	TRBJ2-1	CASSPPSGRGYNEQFF	TGTGCCAGCAGCCCCCCGAGCGGGAGAGGTTACAATGAGCAGTTCTTC
TRBD1	TRBV28	.	TRBJ1-6	CASTPTGRSPLHF	TGTGCCAGCACGCCGACAGGGCGTTCACCCCTCCACTTT
.	TRBV7-3	.	TRBJ2-3	CASSSTLTDTQYF	TGTGCCAGCAGCTCGACATTGACAGATACGCAGTATTTT
TRBD2	TRBV30	.	TRBJ2-1	CAWSAGGLNEQFF	TGTGCCTGGAGCGCGGGGGGTCTCAATGAGCAGTTCTTC
TRBD1	TRBV25-1	.	TRBJ2-7	CASSGHLGDRGVFYEQYF	TGTGCCAGCAGTGGCCACCTCGGGGACAGGGGTGTTTTCTACGAGCAGTACTTC
TRBD1	TRBV28	.	TRBJ1-6	CASTGTGPHSPLHF	TGTGCCAGCACCGGGACAGGGCCTCATTCACCCCTCCACTTT
TRBD2	TRBV27	.	TRBJ2-3	CASLLLGGGDTQYF	TGTGCCAGCCTCCTCCTAGGCGGGGGGGATACGCAGTATTTT
.	TRBV27	.	TRBJ1-5	CASWREMGQPQHF	TGTGCCAGTTGGAGGGAGATGGGTCAGCCCCAGCATTTT
TRBD1	TRBV7-7	few	TRBJ1-6	CASSLRDRDSPLHF	TGTGCCAGCAGCTTACGGGACAGGGATTCACCCCTCCACTTT
.	TRBV10-3	.	TRBJ1-2	CAISESDASQSGVDYGYTF	TGTGCCATCAGTGAGTCCGACGCCTCCCAAAGCGGCGTGGACTATGGCTACACCTTC
TRBD2	TRBV5-4	.	TRBJ2-7	CASSGGGYEQYF	TGTGCCAGCAGCGGGGGGGGATACGAGCAGTACTTC
TRBD1	TRBV5-1	.	TRBJ2-1	CASSPTGQGVNEQFF	TGCGCCAGCAGCCCAACGGGACAGGGCGTCAATGAGCAGTTCTTC
.	TRBV6-5	.	TRBJ1-1	CASSTANTEAFF	TGTGCCAGCAGTACAGCGAACACTGAAGCTTTCTTT
.	TRBV5-1	.	TRBJ2-7	CASSNGQGGLGEQYF	TGCGCCAGCAGCAACGGACAGGGAGGGTTGGGCGAGCAGTACTTC
TRBD1	TRBV6-4	.	TRBJ2-3	CASSGTGGTDTQYF	TGTGCCAGCAGTGGGACAGGGGGCACAGATACGCAGTATTTT
.	TRBV11-3	.	TRBJ2-3	CASSLGVPGDTQYF	TGTGCCAGCAGCTTAGGCGTCCCGGGAGATACGCAGTATTTT
.	TRBV28	.	TRBJ2-7	CASSLWRPSSYEQYF	TGTGCCAGCAGTTTGTGGAGACCTTCCTCCTACGAGCAGTACTTC
TRBD1	TRBV12-5	.	TRBJ2-3	CASALGQGTDTQYF	TGTGCTAGTGCCCTAGGACAGGGTACAGATACGCAGTATTTT
TRBD1	TRBV11-2	.	TRBJ1-4	CASSSVRDSLNEKLFF	TGTGCCAGCAGCTCGGTCCGGGACAGCTTAAATGAAAAACTGTTTTTT
TRBD2	TRBV9	.	TRBJ2-7	CASSVGASGGLHEQYF	TGTGCCAGCAGCGTAGGGGCTAGCGGGGGCTTACACGAGCAGTACTTC
TRBD1	TRBV6-5	once	TRBJ1-2	CASSSPDRGYYGYTF	TGTGCCAGCAGTTCCCCGGACAGGGGTTACTATGGCTACACCTTC
TRBD1	TRBV7-2	.	TRBJ1-6	CASTQGQNNSPLHF	TGTGCCAGCACACAGGGGCAAAATAATTCACCCCTCCACTTT
.	TRBV7-7	once	TRBJ2-5	CASSFSHTLRETQYF	TGTGCCAGCAGCTTTAGTCACACCCTCAGGGAGACCCAGTACTTC
.	TRBV19	few	TRBJ1-1	CASSITTRGEAFF	TGTGCCAGTAGTATAACAACGCGGGGGGAAGCTTTCTTT
TRBD1	TRBV5-1	.	TRBJ2-7	CASSPDRAYEQYF	TGCGCCAGCAGCCCAGACAGGGCCTACGAGCAGTACTTC
TRBD1	TRBV11-1	.	TRBJ2-1	CASTSGGQGLNEQFF	TGTGCCAGCACCTCTGGGGGACAGGGGTTAAATGAGCAGTTCTTC
.	TRBV19	.	TRBJ1-2	CASVDRPPNYGYTF	TGTGCCAGTGTCGACAGGCCACCAAACTATGGCTACACCTTC
.	TRBV24-1	.	TRBJ2-1	CATSAGGPAYNEQFF	TGTGCCACCAGTGCTGGCGGGCCAGCCTACAATGAGCAGTTCTTC